This is a list of T cell receptor beta chains from one sample in a study of CD8+ T cells in alopecia areata. Generated by immunoSEQ multiplex PCR, the TCRdb table keeps only in-frame clones and is missing some. The repertoire has roughly 250,000 clones, under 70% of them found once; the top ten carry more than 0.95%. Specimen: CD4+ T cells sorted from blood, collected at week 0. These receptors came from a human donor with alopecia areata. CDR3s include the opening cysteine and the closing phenylalanine or tryptophan. A D gene is named only where the DNA matches it firmly. Size is stated for part of the rows, as once, few or many counts, or as a class when the clone is expanded.

J gene: TRBJ2-1
CDR3 length: 14
V gene: TRBV9
clone size: once
D gene: .
CDR3 protein: CASSVAGGRNEQFF
CDR3 DNA: TGTGCCAGCAGCGTAGCAGGGGGGAGGAATGAGCAGTTCTTC

J gene: TRBJ2-3
CDR3 length: 15
V gene: TRBV29-1
clone size: few
D gene: .
CDR3 protein: CSVIPTEGVRDTQYF
CDR3 DNA: TGCAGCGTTATTCCGACAGAGGGGGTAAGAGATACGCAGTATTTT

J gene: TRBJ2-3
CDR3 length: 15
V gene: TRBV7-2
clone size: few
D gene: .
CDR3 protein: CASSLAGGATDTQYF
CDR3 DNA: TGTGCCAGCAGCTTAGCGGGGGGGGCCACAGATACGCAGTATTTT

J gene: TRBJ2-5
CDR3 length: 15
V gene: TRBV6-5
clone size: few
D gene: TRBD2
CDR3 protein: CASSRGTSGGETQYF
CDR3 DNA: TGTGCCAGCAGTCGGGGGACTAGCGGGGGAGAGACCCAGTACTTC

J gene: TRBJ1-1
CDR3 length: 16
V gene: TRBV15
clone size: .
D gene: TRBD1
CDR3 protein: CATSRDRGQTNTEAFF
CDR3 DNA: TGTGCCACCAGCAGAGACAGGGGACAGACGAACACTGAAGCTTTCTTT

J gene: TRBJ2-1
CDR3 length: 15
V gene: TRBV10-3
clone size: .
D gene: TRBD1
CDR3 protein: CAISERDRGLNEQFF
CDR3 DNA: TGTGCCATCAGTGAACGTGACAGGGGGCTCAATGAGCAGTTCTTC

J gene: TRBJ2-5
CDR3 length: 14
V gene: TRBV7-3
clone size: few
D gene: TRBD1
CDR3 protein: CASSPQGAGETQYF
CDR3 DNA: TGTGCCAGCAGCCCACAGGGGGCAGGAGAGACCCAGTACTTC

J gene: TRBJ2-1
CDR3 length: 13
V gene: TRBV7-9
clone size: once
D gene: .
CDR3 protein: CARSDGLYNEQFF
CDR3 DNA: TGTGCCAGAAGTGACGGCTTGTACAATGAGCAGTTCTTC

J gene: TRBJ1-2
CDR3 length: 12
V gene: TRBV29-1
clone size: .
D gene: TRBD1
CDR3 protein: CSVTTGLFGYTF
CDR3 DNA: TGCAGCGTTACGACAGGGTTGTTTGGCTACACCTTC

J gene: TRBJ2-7
CDR3 length: 11
V gene: TRBV6-6
clone size: .
D gene: .
CDR3 protein: CASSRGYEQYF
CDR3 DNA: TGTGCCAGCAGTAGGGGGTACGAGCAGTACTTC

J gene: TRBJ2-5
CDR3 length: 15
V gene: TRBV30
clone size: .
D gene: TRBD1
CDR3 protein: CAWSVTGGMVETQYF
CDR3 DNA: TGTGCCTGGAGTGTAACAGGGGGTATGGTAGAGACCCAGTACTTC

J gene: TRBJ2-7
CDR3 length: 13
V gene: TRBV25-1
clone size: .
D gene: .
CDR3 protein: CASSEILHYEQYF
CDR3 DNA: TGTGCCAGCAGTGAAATCTTGCACTACGAGCAGTACTTC

J gene: TRBJ2-5
CDR3 length: 13
V gene: TRBV6-5
clone size: .
D gene: .
CDR3 protein: CASSQDYQETQYF
CDR3 DNA: TGTGCCAGCAGCCAGGACTACCAAGAGACCCAGTACTTC

J gene: TRBJ2-1
CDR3 length: 16
V gene: TRBV9
clone size: .
D gene: TRBD2
CDR3 protein: CASSVGGGSSYNEQFF
CDR3 DNA: TGTGCCAGCAGCGTAGGCGGGGGGAGCTCCTACAATGAGCAGTTCTTC

J gene: TRBJ1-1
CDR3 length: 14
V gene: TRBV7-9
clone size: .
D gene: .
CDR3 protein: CASSLEGTNTEAFF
CDR3 DNA: TGTGCCAGCAGCTTAGAAGGAACGAACACTGAAGCTTTCTTT

J gene: TRBJ1-6
CDR3 length: 16
V gene: TRBV30
clone size: .
D gene: .
CDR3 protein: CAWSVGGPTSGSPLHF
CDR3 DNA: TGTGCCTGGAGTGTAGGGGGGCCCACTAGTGGTTCACCCCTCCACTTT

J gene: TRBJ2-3
CDR3 length: 12
V gene: TRBV30
clone size: .
D gene: .
CDR3 protein: CAWSVLQDTQYF
CDR3 DNA: TGTGCCTGGAGTGTACTGCAAGATACGCAGTATTTT

J gene: TRBJ2-7
CDR3 length: 12
V gene: TRBV29-1
clone size: .
D gene: .
CDR3 protein: CSVDFGSYEQYF
CDR3 DNA: TGCAGCGTTGATTTCGGATCTTACGAGCAGTACTTC

J gene: TRBJ1-1
CDR3 length: 10
V gene: TRBV2
clone size: .
D gene: .
CDR3 protein: CAKERTEAFF
CDR3 DNA: TGTGCCAAAGAAAGGACTGAAGCTTTCTTT

J gene: TRBJ2-3
CDR3 length: 14
V gene: TRBV10-3
clone size: few
D gene: .
CDR3 protein: CAIGGGTLTDTQYF
CDR3 DNA: TGTGCCATCGGAGGGGGGACCCTCACAGATACGCAGTATTTT

J gene: TRBJ1-2
CDR3 length: 13
V gene: TRBV5-6
clone size: .
D gene: TRBD1
CDR3 protein: CASSLARGAGYTF
CDR3 DNA: TGTGCCAGCAGCTTGGCCAGGGGGGCTGGCTACACCTTC

J gene: TRBJ1-1
CDR3 length: 14
V gene: TRBV7-6
clone size: .
D gene: TRBD1
CDR3 protein: CASSRQGMNTEAFF
CDR3 DNA: TGTGCCAGCAGCCGACAGGGAATGAACACTGAAGCTTTCTTT

J gene: TRBJ2-7
CDR3 length: 13
V gene: TRBV19
clone size: .
D gene: .
CDR3 protein: CASSHREGYEQYF
CDR3 DNA: TGTGCCAGTAGTCACAGAGAGGGCTACGAGCAGTACTTC

J gene: TRBJ2-7
CDR3 length: 13
V gene: TRBV15
clone size: .
D gene: TRBD1
CDR3 protein: CATGRDRGYEQYF
CDR3 DNA: TGTGCCACCGGCCGGGACAGGGGGTACGAGCAGTACTTC

J gene: TRBJ1-2
CDR3 length: 11
V gene: TRBV9
clone size: once
D gene: .
CDR3 protein: CASSRGYGYTF
CDR3 DNA: TGTGCCAGCAGCAGGGGCTATGGCTACACCTTC

J gene: TRBJ1-1
CDR3 length: 11
V gene: TRBV14
clone size: .
D gene: .
CDR3 protein: CASSQSSEAFF
CDR3 DNA: TGTGCCAGCAGCCAAAGTAGTGAAGCTTTCTTT

J gene: TRBJ2-3
CDR3 length: 15
V gene: TRBV15
clone size: .
D gene: TRBD1
CDR3 protein: CATSPDRASSDTQYF
CDR3 DNA: TGTGCCACCAGCCCGGACAGGGCCTCGTCAGATACGCAGTATTTT

J gene: TRBJ2-7
CDR3 length: 14
V gene: TRBV2
clone size: .
D gene: TRBD1
CDR3 protein: CASRPGQGSYEQYF
CDR3 DNA: TGTGCCAGCAGGCCGGGACAGGGGTCCTACGAGCAGTACTTC

J gene: TRBJ2-5
CDR3 length: 17
V gene: TRBV30
clone size: few
D gene: TRBD1
CDR3 protein: CAWSVGVGTGRQETQYF
CDR3 DNA: TGTGCCTGGAGTGTAGGGGTGGGGACAGGGCGGCAAGAGACCCAGTACTTC

J gene: TRBJ2-5
CDR3 length: 10
V gene: TRBV20-1
clone size: .
D gene: .
CDR3 protein: CSAALATQYF
CDR3 DNA: TGCAGTGCTGCGTTGGCGACCCAGTACTTC

J gene: TRBJ2-1
CDR3 length: 15
V gene: TRBV5-1
clone size: .
D gene: TRBD2
CDR3 protein: CASSSGGAGNNEQFF
CDR3 DNA: TGCGCCAGCAGCTCGGGGGGAGCAGGTAACAATGAGCAGTTCTTC

J gene: TRBJ1-2
CDR3 length: 13
V gene: TRBV29-1
clone size: .
D gene: .
CDR3 protein: CSVRPGRNYGYTF
CDR3 DNA: TGCAGCGTACGTCCGGGCCGCAACTATGGCTACACCTTC